The next 30 T cell receptor beta chains were all read from a single sample in a study of T cell clonality in common variable immunodeficiency. Method: immunoSEQ multiplex PCR; TCRdb's copy keeps in-frame clones and lacks some. Altogether roughly 38,000 clones were found in the sample, and no singletons occur. Material for sequencing was peripheral blood mononuclear cells. The receptors shown here come from a person between 18 and 70 years old in good health.

On this clone: The CDR3 is cut off 3 residues early in the read; its end comes from the germline J gene. The gene calls are TRBV2 and TRBJ1-2, with D possibly TRBD1 on 5 matching bases. CDR1 SNHLY and CDR2 FYNNEI come from the germline V gene. The CDR3 has 13 amino acids. Trimming stripped 6 bases from V and 2 bases from J, with 10 bases between. CDR3 DNA (partial): TGTGCCAGCAGCCCGACAGCCAACTATGGC. It is translated as CASSPTANYG. The whole CDR3 protein is CASSPTANYGYTF.

On this clone: The CDR3 goes on 3 residues after the read ends, and that part is filled in from the germline J gene. The rearrangement joins TRBV18 to TRBJ1-2; unclear D gene. Germline loops: CDR1 KGHSH, CDR2 LQKENI. This CDR3 has 14 amino acids. Incomplete CDR3 DNA: TGTGCCAGCTCACCCTCTGGCGGGAGTCACGAC. It is translated as CASSPSGGSHD. The entire CDR3 is CASSPSGGSHDYTF.

This clone came up many times. The CDR3 end lies 3 residues beyond the end of the read and is filled in from the germline J gene. The chain links TRBV30 to TRBJ2-5; D possibly corresponds to TRBD2 (5 bases). Per germline, CDR1 GTSNPN and CDR2 SVGIG (reference sequence). V shed 2 bases and J shed 7 bases, with 14 bases lying between them. This CDR3 comprises 13 residues. CDR3 sequence reads: CAWSRVEEGTQYF. The sequenced CDR3 bases are TGTGCCTGGAGTCGCGTTGAAGAGGGGACC.

By frequency in the sample, this clone is medium-sized. With the read ending 3 residues before the CDR3 end, the germline J gene is used to fill in that end. The rearrangement uses TRBV6-2 or TRBV6-3 and TRBJ2-3, with a weak D call TRBD2 (6 bases). The CDR3 runs to 15 residues. The germline CDR1 and CDR2 sequences are MNHEY and SVGEGT. Trimming took off 5 bases at V and 0 bases at J, with 12 bases between the two ends. CDR3 sequence reads: CASSEGTSSTDTQYF. CDR3 DNA (partial): TGTGCCAGCAGTGAGGGGACTTCTAGCACAGATACG.

This clone was picked up many times. With the read ending 3 residues before the CDR3 end, the germline J gene is used to fill in that end. J is TRBJ2-5 and V is TRBV5-1; TRBD2 matches 10 bases. This CDR3 contains 15 residues. Germline V gene data show CDR1 as SGHRS and CDR2 as YFSETQ. V lost 6 bases to trimming and J lost 5 bases; unmatched junction nucleotides: 10. Partial CDR3 DNA: TGCGCCAGCACCAGGACTAGCGGTATACGGGAGACC. It codes for CASTRTSGIRET. The whole CDR3 is CASTRTSGIRETQYF.

This clone was recorded at least ten times. The sequence runs out 3 residues before the end of the CDR3; the remainder is reconstructed from the germline J gene. This chain joins TRBV5-1 and TRBJ1-5, with D possibly TRBD1 on 5 matching bases. The CDR3 has 17 amino acids. Germline V CDR1 and CDR2: SGHRS, YFSETQ. The V and J ends lost 4 bases and 7 bases respectively, with 24 bases between them. The chain's CDR3 is CASSPGSGGGAEQPQHF. The sequenced CDR3 bases are TGCGCCAGCAGCCCGGGTTCGGGCGGGGGAGCAGAACAGCCC.

There are many counts of this clone. CDR3 bases read: TGTGCCAGCAGTGAAGCAAACAGGGTGATCTACGAG. Translating gives CASSEANRVIYE. The whole CDR3 sequence is CASSEANRVIYEQYF. The chain joins TRBV6-1 to TRBJ2-7; TRBD1 is a possible D gene (6 bases). The CDR3 end lies 3 residues beyond the end of the read and is filled in from the germline J gene. Trimming pared 0 bases from V and 3 bases from J, leaving 12 bases between. CDR1 MNHNS and CDR2 SASEGT come from the germline V gene. The CDR3 runs 15 residues.

This clone has a count of ten or more. The read halts 3 residues ahead of the CDR3 end, with the missing end drawn from the germline J gene. The chain has TRBV28 and TRBJ2-5; D gene ambiguous. Germline CDR1 and CDR2: MDHEN and SYDVKM. Trimming stripped 5 bases from V and 5 bases from J, with 6 bases between. The CDR3 runs to 11 residues. CDR3 region: CASSPRETQYF. Partial CDR3 DNA: TGTGCCAGCAGTCCTAGGGAGACC.

This clone showed up many times. Read data end 3 residues before the CDR3 end; the end is taken from the germline J gene. The J gene is TRBJ1-3, the V gene TRBV28; 9 bases map to TRBD1. This CDR3 contains 15 residues. CDR1 is MDHEN and CDR2 is SYDVKM in the germline V gene. After removal of 5 bases from V and 6 bases from J, the junction contained 8 bases not matched to a gene. Incomplete CDR3 DNA: TGTGCCAGCAGTAATCCGGGACAGGGAGCAAACACC. Translating gives CASSNPGQGANT. The CDR3, in full, reads CASSNPGQGANTIYF. Based on the CDR3 plus reference TRBV28 and TRBJ1-3, the full variable domain is DVKVTQSSRYLVKRTGEKVFLECVQDMDHENMFWYRQDPGLGLRLIYFSYDVKMKEKGDIPEGYSVSREKKERFSLILESASTNQTSMYLCASSNPGQGANTIYFGEGSWLTVV.

This clone was observed at least ten times. The read stops 3 residues short of the end of the CDR3; the missing end is completed from the germline J gene. The chain uses TRBV10-3 and TRBJ2-7; the D gene is possibly TRBD2 (6 bases). This CDR3 contains 14 residues. CDR1 and CDR2 from the germline V gene are ENHRY and SYGVKD. V lost 0 bases, J lost 3 bases, and 9 bases lay in between. CDR3: CAISESRTNYEQYF. Incomplete CDR3 DNA: TGTGCCATCAGTGAGTCGCGGACTAACTACGAG.

This clone was detected many times. Read sequence stops 3 residues before the CDR3 end, and the germline J gene provides the missing end. Additional DNA sequences in this sample encode the identical CDR3. V usage is TRBV19 and J usage is TRBJ1-3, with a tentative D call TRBD1 (5 bases). Germline loops: CDR1 LNHDA, CDR2 SQIVND (reference sequence). Trimming shortened V by 5 bases and J by 0 bases, and 23 bases separated the two germline ends. The CDR3 extends over 19 amino acids. CDR3 DNA, as far as it was read: TGTGCCAGTAGTCTCCGACAGCAGCCTACGCCACTCTCTGGAAACACC. Residues: CASSLRQQPTPLSGNT. The entire CDR3 protein is CASSLRQQPTPLSGNTIYF.

The table lists this clone with many counts. With the read ending 3 residues before the CDR3 end, the germline J gene is used to fill in that end. The rearrangement uses TRBV20-1 and TRBJ2-7; TRBD2 matches at 11 bases. The V and J ends lost 4 bases and 5 bases, in that order; junction bases with no gene match: 7. Germline V gene data show CDR1 as DFQATT and CDR2 as SNEGSKA (reference sequence). The CDR3 extends over 14 amino acids. The CDR3 here is CSAKTSGEKDEQYF. The covered CDR3 bases are TGCAGTGCTAAGACTAGCGGGGAAAAGGACGAG.

In its sample, this clone was seen many times. The read finishes 3 residues shy of the CDR3 end, and the germline J gene is used to complete it. The V call is TRBV19, the J call TRBJ2-1, with a possible D match to TRBD2 (5 bases). Trimming took 3 bases from V and 3 from J, leaving 9 bases between them. The CDR3 sequence is 14 residues long. Looked up from germline, CDR1 is LNHDA and CDR2 is SQIVND (reference sequence). The part of the CDR3 DNA that was read is TGTGCCAGTAGTATGGAGCGGATCTACAATGAG. This sequence encodes CASSMERIYNE. The entire CDR3 protein is CASSMERIYNEQFF.

This clone was counted ten times or more. The read ends 3 residues before the CDR3 terminus; that terminus is restored from the germline J gene. The rearrangement links TRBV5-1 to TRBJ2-1, with a tentative D call TRBD2 (5 bases). With 2 bases removed from V and 7 bases from J, the gap between germline ends came to 13 bases. This CDR3 comprises 14 residues. CDR1 SGHRS and CDR2 YFSETQ come from the germline V gene. The chain's CDR3 is CASSFRTERNEQFF. The CDR3 DNA, read in part, is TGCGCCAGCAGCTTCCGAACCGAGCGGAATGAG.

The sample holds many counts of this clone. The read halts 3 residues ahead of the CDR3 end, with the missing end drawn from the germline J gene. The chain links TRBV29-1 to TRBJ2-7; D gene uncertain. V lost 6 bases, J lost 4 bases, and 19 bases lay in between. There are 14 residues in the CDR3. From germline, CDR1 is SQVTM and CDR2 ANQGSEA. The sequenced part of the CDR3 DNA is TGCAGCGTCGCATCAGGTGCCTCTCTGTACGAG. As protein: CSVASGASLYE. The CDR3 in its entirety is CSVASGASLYEQYF.

About this clone itself: Coverage ceases 3 residues before the CDR3 finishes, and the germline J gene fills in the end. V usage is TRBV6-4 and J usage is TRBJ1-2, with TRBD1 matching 8 bases. The CDR3 runs 13 residues. V trimming: 6 bases; J trimming: 6 bases; junction bases outside the gene matches: 6. CDR1 and CDR2 (germline): MRHNA, SNTAGT. The covered CDR3 bases are TGTGCCAGCAGCGACAGGGGAGGAAATGGC. Its protein product is CASSDRGGNG. The complete CDR3 sequence is CASSDRGGNGYTF.

This clone was seen at least ten times. The read ends 3 residues early relative to the CDR3; the germline J gene fills the gap. The chain combines TRBV2 with TRBJ2-2; 7 bases fit TRBD1. The V gene end was trimmed by 8 bases and the J gene end by 5 bases; junction bases not matched to a gene: 8. The CDR3 runs to 14 residues. Germline V gene data show CDR1 as SNHLY and CDR2 as FYNNEI. CDR3 region: CASRIIQGTGELFF. CDR3 DNA, as far as it was read: TGTGCCAGCCGAATTATACAGGGGACCGGGGAG.

This clone was detected a few times. CDR3 sequence reads: CASSLERLGTSGATQYF. CDR3 DNA (partial): TGTGCCAGCAGCTTAGAGCGTCTCGGGACTAGCGGCGCGACC. The chain recombines TRBV7-7 with TRBJ2-5, with 11 bases that match TRBD2. The read is 3 residues too short to cover the CDR3 end, so that end is filled in from the germline J gene. The germline CDR1 and CDR2 sequences are SSHAT and FNYEAQ (reference sequence). This CDR3 comprises 17 residues. Trimming removed 1 base from V and 7 bases from J; junction bases left unmatched: 11.

This clone was counted ten times or more. The read is 3 residues too short to cover the CDR3 end, so that end is filled in from the germline J gene. This sequence joins TRBV5-6 and TRBJ1-2, with D perhaps TRBD1 (6 bases). CDR3 length: 13 residues. The ends were cut back, 4 bases at V and 2 bases at J, with 9 bases in the middle. Germline V gene data show CDR1 as SGHDT and CDR2 as YYEEEE. The CDR3 DNA, read in part, is TGTGCCAGCAGCCAGACAGGCAACTATGGC. Protein: CASSQTGNYG. In full, the CDR3 is CASSQTGNYGYTF.

This clone occurred many times. The read ends 3 residues shy of where the CDR3 ends; the end is completed using the germline J gene. V is TRBV5-1 and J is TRBJ2-2, with 9 bases fitting TRBD1. CDR1 is SGHRS and CDR2 is YFSETQ in the germline V gene. This CDR3 is 14 amino acids long. CDR3 amino acids: CASSPGQGLEKLFF. The sequenced part of the CDR3 DNA is TGCGCCAGCAGCCCGGGACAGGGCTTGGAAAAG. The entire variable domain, with the rest obtained from reference TRBV5-1 and TRBJ2-2, is as follows: KAGVTQTPRYLIKTRGQQVTLSCSPISGHRSVSWYQQTPGQGLQFLFEYFSETQRNKGNFPGRFSGRQFSNSRSEMNVSTLELGDSALYLCASSPGQGLEKLFFGEGSRLTVL.

This clone was seen ten or more times. Read sequence stops 3 residues before the CDR3 end, and the germline J gene provides the missing end. The chain has TRBV2 and TRBJ2-1, with TRBD2 matching 12 bases. Germline CDR1 reads SNHLY; CDR2 reads FYNNEI. The length of the CDR3 is 15 residues. Trimming removed 10 bases from V and 4 bases from J; junction bases left unmatched: 8. CDR3 in amino acids: CATPAGLAGYNEQFF. Partial CDR3 DNA: TGTGCCACCCCAGCCGGACTAGCGGGGTACAATGAG.

This clone was seen repeatedly, ten times or more. With the read ending 3 residues before the CDR3 end, the germline J gene is used to fill in that end. The rearrangement joins TRBV7-6 to TRBJ2-6, with D unresolved. The CDR3 runs to 15 residues. V dropped 1 base and J dropped 0 bases, with 4 bases sitting between them. CDR1 is SGHVS and CDR2 is FNYEAQ in the germline V gene. CDR3 amino acids: CASSLVSSGANVLTF. The DNA read from the CDR3 is TGTGCCAGCAGCTTAGTCTCCTCTGGGGCCAACGTC.

This clone occurred many times. The read falls 3 residues short of the CDR3 end, and the missing part is taken from the germline J gene. The V call is TRBV5-1, the J call TRBJ2-5; D unclear. Trimming stripped 0 bases from V and 5 bases from J, with 8 bases between. Per the germline V gene, CDR1 is SGHRS and CDR2 is YFSETQ. The CDR3 length is 13 residues. The CDR3 here is CASSLEVVETQYF. Partial CDR3 DNA: TGCGCCAGCAGCTTGGAGGTTGTCGAGACC. Full variable domain (missing parts from reference TRBV5-1 and TRBJ2-5): KAGVTQTPRYLIKTRGQQVTLSCSPISGHRSVSWYQQTPGQGLQFLFEYFSETQRNKGNFPGRFSGRQFSNSRSEMNVSTLELGDSALYLCASSLEVVETQYFGPGTRLLVL.

This clone appeared many times. The read finishes 3 residues shy of the CDR3 end, and the germline J gene is used to complete it. This chain joins TRBV30 and TRBJ1-2, with no clear D. The germline V gene encodes CDR1 GTSNPN and CDR2 SVGIG (reference sequence). This CDR3 is 16 amino acids long. Trimming removed 4 bases at V and 3 bases at J, with 21 bases between. The sequenced part of the CDR3 DNA is TGTGCCTGGAAAGAGGGCACAACTGGGCCCTACTATGGC. Translation gives CAWKEGTTGPYYG. The whole CDR3 protein is CAWKEGTTGPYYGYTF.

This clone was observed many times. Coverage ceases 3 residues before the CDR3 finishes, and the germline J gene fills in the end. V gene TRBV7-2 combines with J gene TRBJ2-1, with D maybe TRBD1 (8 bases). Germline V gene lookup returns CDR1 SGHTA and CDR2 FQGNSA. The ends were cut back, 7 bases at V and 7 bases at J, with 17 bases in the middle. CDR3 size: 14 residues. Partial CDR3 DNA: TGTGCCAGCACCCGTGACAGGGGAGGGAATGAG. Translated, it gives CASTRDRGGNE. The whole CDR3 protein reads CASTRDRGGNEQFF.

This clone was recorded at least ten times. Sequencing ends 3 residues short of the CDR3 end; the germline J gene provides the rest. The rearrangement uses TRBV5-1 and TRBJ1-4, with 8 positions matching TRBD1. The V segment lost 2 bases and the J segment 4 bases; nucleotides outside the gene matches: 7. CDR1 is SGHRS and CDR2 is YFSETQ in the germline V gene. The CDR3 is 16 amino acids. The sequenced CDR3 bases are TGCGCCAGCAGCTTAACAGGGGGAAGTATTAATGAAAAA. The encoded protein is CASSLTGGSINEK. Given in full, the CDR3 is CASSLTGGSINEKLFF.

This clone was observed a few times. The observed sequence ends 3 residues before the CDR3 terminus, with the missing tail filled in from the germline J gene. The genes are TRBV2 and TRBJ2-3; 7 bases are shared with TRBD1. The CDR3 has 15 residues. Germline V gives CDR1 SNHLY, CDR2 FYNNEI. With V trimmed by 4 bases and J by 2 bases, 6 bases remained unmatched. The sequenced part of the CDR3 DNA is TGTGCCAGCAGTGCCCGGGACAGTTACACAGATACG. It codes for CASSARDSYTDT. The whole CDR3 protein reads CASSARDSYTDTQYF.

This clone was picked up many times. The read gets to within 3 residues of the CDR3 end, and the germline J gene fills in the rest. The genes are TRBV5-1 and TRBJ2-1; D possibly matches TRBD1 or TRBD2 (5 bases each). V lost 5 bases and J lost 8, with 17 bases in between. Germline V gene lookup returns CDR1 SGHRS and CDR2 YFSETQ. The CDR3 runs 14 residues. The CDR3 loop is CASRWQGEGDEQFF. CDR3 DNA (partial): TGCGCCAGCAGGTGGCAGGGCGAGGGCGATGAG.

The sample holds many counts of this clone. The read gets to within 3 residues of the CDR3 end, and the germline J gene fills in the rest. The chain links TRBV5-1 to TRBJ2-5, with 9 bases identical to TRBD1. The V gene end was trimmed by 0 bases and the J gene end by 7 bases; junction bases not matched to a gene: 10. Germline V gene data show CDR1 as SGHRS and CDR2 as YFSETQ. This CDR3 spans 16 amino acids. Partial CDR3 DNA: TGCGCCAGCAGCTTGGGTACAGGGGGCCACCTAGGGACC. It translates to CASSLGTGGHLGT. The full CDR3 protein is CASSLGTGGHLGTQYF. The full variable domain, completed using reference TRBV5-1 and TRBJ2-5, is KAGVTQTPRYLIKTRGQQVTLSCSPISGHRSVSWYQQTPGQGLQFLFEYFSETQRNKGNFPGRFSGRQFSNSRSEMNVSTLELGDSALYLCASSLGTGGHLGTQYFGPGTRLLVL.

As for this clone: Read coverage stops 3 residues before the CDR3 terminus; the germline J gene supplies the remainder. V usage is TRBV5-4 and J usage is TRBJ2-7, with D possibly matching TRBD2 (6 bases). The CDR3 has 16 residues. Trimming stripped 5 bases from V and 0 bases from J, with 18 bases between. The V gene's germline CDR1 is SGHNT and CDR2 YYREEE (reference sequence). Partial CDR3 DNA: TGTGCCAGCAGGGCCGGTTGGGGGGATAGCTCCTACGAG. Its protein is CASRAGWGDSSYE. In full, the CDR3 is CASRAGWGDSSYEQYF.